A single sample gave rise to the 12 T cell receptor beta chains below, sequenced in a study of glioma-infiltrating T cells. Using RNA template, CDR3s of TCR alpha and beta were amplified with iRepertoire arm-PCR. Via MiXCR, TCRdb re-called the multiplex PCR reads, giving one row per CDR3 protein. This sample has around 180,000 distinct CDR3 sequences, with around 40% found just once. The sequenced material came from glioma tissue, nonneoplastic brain tissue, or PBMCs (not recorded which). The receptor set was obtained from a human donor with low-grade glioma or glioblastoma, undergoing nonglioma brain surgery, or in good health (not recorded which).

This clonotype was seen at least ten times. The chain is built from TRBV28 and TRBJ1-5; D uncertain. This CDR3 region has 14 residues. From germline, CDR1 is MDHEN and CDR2 SYDVKM. V lost 7 bases, J lost 2 bases, and 12 bases lay in between. The CDR3 nucleotides are TGTGCCAGCAACGGGCTCCTTGGCAATCAGCCCCAGCATTTT. Amino acid sequence: CASNGLLGNQPQHF.

As for this clonotype: A much larger clone differs from this one at a single base, so this may be a read error. This rearrangement joins TRBV7-6 to TRBJ2-7; no firm D call. The CDR3 has 18 residues. With 1 base removed from V and 4 bases from J, the gap between germline ends came to 23 bases. CDR1 and CDR2 (germline): SGHVS, FNYEAQ. CDR3 protein: CASSLEVGSRIGTYEQYF. CDR3 nucleotide sequence: TGTGCCAGCAGCTTAGAAGTGGGTAGCCGGATAGGTACTTACGAGCAGTACTTC.

A remark on this clonotype: An end of the junction does not agree with germline; a read error may underlie this. V gene TRBV4-3 combines with J gene TRBJ2-1; 13 nucleotides align to TRBD2. Germline V gives CDR1 LGHNA, CDR2 YSLEER. The CDR3 spans 16 residues. CDR3 in DNA: TGCACCAGCAGCCAATTCTGGACTAGCGGGAGCAATGAGCAGTTCTTC. Its translation: CTSSQFWTSGSNEQFF.

This clonotype was found many times. The chain uses TRBV20-1 and TRBJ1-5; D is perhaps TRBD1 (5 bases). Deletions cut 1 base from V and 3 bases from J, with 10 bases between. CDR1 is DFQATT, CDR2 SNEGSKA, per germline (reference sequence). The CDR3 extends over 14 amino acids. In DNA form, the CDR3 reads TGCAGTGCTAGAGGGGGCGGCAACAATCAGCCCCAGCATTTT. It translates to CSARGGGNNQPQHF.

This clonotype was observed a few times. V is TRBV7-9 and J is TRBJ2-5, with D maybe TRBD2 (6 bases). Germline lookup yields CDR1 SEHNR and CDR2 FQNEAQ (reference sequence). The CDR3 has 15 amino acids. V lost 0 bases, J lost 2 bases, and 10 bases lay in between. The CDR3, as DNA: TGTGCCAGCAGCTTAGCGTTAGCGGATCAAGAGACCCAGTACTTC. Its translation is CASSLALADQETQYF.

In this sample, this clonotype turned up many times. This chain connects TRBV10-2 to TRBJ2-3; 12 nucleotides match TRBD2. Germline V gene lookup returns CDR1 WSHSY and CDR2 SAAADI. With 3 bases clipped from V and 4 bases from J, the junction kept 5 bases outside the gene matches. The CDR3 runs to 16 residues. CDR3 DNA sequence: TGCGCCAGCAGTGAATTGGGACTAGCGGGCGCAGATACGCAGTATTTT. It is translated as CASSELGLAGADTQYF.

In the case of this clonotype: A read error is possible here, since a much larger clone lies one base away. The genes are TRBV3-1 and TRBJ1-1; D is undetermined. The CDR3 spans 13 residues. Looked up from germline, CDR1 is LGHDT and CDR2 is YNNKEL (reference sequence). This CDR3 reads CASGQMSYPEAFF. The DNA of the CDR3 is TGTGCCAGCGGCCAAATGTCTTATCCTGAAGCTTTCTTT.

At least ten counts were recorded for this clonotype. The CDR3 sequence: CASSSGGGRRTGELFF. The CDR3 DNA is TGTGCCAGCAGTTCGGGGGGGGGAAGGAGGACCGGGGAGCTGTTTTTT. The J gene is TRBJ2-2, the V gene TRBV28, with 8 bases fitting TRBD2. CDR1 is MDHEN and CDR2 is SYDVKM in the germline V gene. The CDR3 contains 16 residues. After removal of 4 bases from V and 5 bases from J, the junction contained 9 bases not matched to a gene. The full variable domain, in which reference TRBV28 and TRBJ2-2 provide the parts outside the CDR3, is DVKVTQSSRYLVKRTGEKVFLECVQDMDHENMFWYRQDPGLGLRLIYFSYDVKMKEKGDIPEGYSVSREKKERFSLILESASTNQTSMYLCASSSGGGRRTGELFFGEGSRLTVL.

There are a few counts of this clonotype. The chain carries TRBV7-8 and TRBJ1-2; tentative D call: TRBD1 (6 bases). The CDR3 is 17 amino acids. V lost 1 base and J 0 bases, leaving 15 bases between the germline ends. Germline lookup yields CDR1 SGHVS and CDR2 FQNEAQ. CDR3 loop: CASSLGTASRANYGYTF. CDR3 bases: TGTGCCAGCAGCTTAGGGACAGCTTCCCGTGCTAACTATGGCTACACCTTC.

The V call is TRBV19, the J call TRBJ2-1; no clear D gene. Trimming took 3 bases from V and 5 from J, leaving 5 bases between them. The CDR3 has 12 amino acids. Germline CDR1 LNHDA, CDR2 SQIVND (reference sequence). CDR3 in DNA: TGTGCCAGTAGTATCACAGACAATGAGCAGTTCTTC. Translating it yields CASSITDNEQFF.

To note about this clonotype: A much larger clone is a single base away; this may be a read error. The gene calls are TRBV3-1 and TRBJ2-5; TRBD2 matches 7 bases. V lost 5 bases, J lost 2 bases, and 5 bases stayed unmatched. Germline V gene data show CDR1 as LGHDT and CDR2 as YNNKEL (reference sequence). The CDR3 is made up of 14 amino acids. The CDR3 is CASSKGDYQETQYF. The CDR3 DNA sequence: TGTGCCAGCAGCAAAGGGGACTATCAAGAGACCCAGTACTTC.

This clonotype was seen at least ten times. This chain links TRBV7-2 with TRBJ2-3; 11 nucleotides match TRBD2. The germline V gene has CDR1 SGHTA and CDR2 FQGNSA. The CDR3 loop spans 18 amino acids. Trimming at V came to 5 bases and at J to 5 bases, leaving 15 bases not matched to a gene. The CDR3 DNA sequence: TGTGCCAGCAGCGCCGGGGGTAGCGGGAGGGCCCTTGGAGATACGCAGTATTTT. It encodes CASSAGGSGRALGDTQYF.